This T cell receptor (beta chain) was captured by sequencing in a study of early T cells in non-severe SARS-CoV-2 infection. At the level of the study: From unsorted whole blood, bulk RNA was sequenced, and the chains remained unpaired. Study-level points and caveats: The VDJdb matching leaned toward anti-spike CD8 responses and overlooked private and CD4 specificities.

The germline V gene has CDR1 KGHSH and CDR2 LQKENI. The CDR3 extends over 13 amino acids. The J segment lost 6 bases and the V segment lost 2 bases, leaving 2 bases of the junction unmatched. This clonotype occurred a few times. What it recognizes is unknown. Attached unique molecular identifiers marked individual cDNA molecules. TCRdb ran MiXCR on the 5' RACE reads and lists one entry per CDR3 protein. The repertoire holds around 89,000 distinct CDR3 sequences, 14% to 15% seen once, with under 0.75% in the top ten. The sequence was collected from an adult who was a healthcare worker with PCR-confirmed SARS-CoV-2 infection or an uninfected control (not recorded which). The rearrangement joins TRBV18 to TRBJ2-3; 7 bases line up with TRBD1. Sequences were obtained from whole blood. The CDR3 spells CASSPTGADTQYF. CDR3 sequence (DNA): TGTGCCAGCTCACCAACAGGGGCCGATACGCAGTATTTT.